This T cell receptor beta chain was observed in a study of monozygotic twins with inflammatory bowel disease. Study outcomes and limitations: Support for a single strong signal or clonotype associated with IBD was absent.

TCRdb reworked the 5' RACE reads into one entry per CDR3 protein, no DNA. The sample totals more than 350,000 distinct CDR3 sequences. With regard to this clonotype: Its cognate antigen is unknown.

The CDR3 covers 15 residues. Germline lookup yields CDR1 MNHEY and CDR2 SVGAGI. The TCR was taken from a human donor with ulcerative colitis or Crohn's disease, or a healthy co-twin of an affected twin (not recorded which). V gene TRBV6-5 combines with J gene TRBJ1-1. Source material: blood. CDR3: CASSYSVKGSTEAFF.